Sequencing of this T cell receptor beta chain was carried out in a study of control samples from healthy donors and cancer patients. The protocol was immunoSEQ multiplex PCR, while the TCRdb copy is restricted to in-frame clones and leaves out a portion. The table includes over 75,000 clones, roughly 82% detected once. This clone occurred a few times. Trimming cost V 4 bases and J 1 base, with 17 bases left between them. Germline V gene lookup returns CDR1 SGHVS and CDR2 FQNEAQ. This CDR3 contains 16 residues. This chain connects TRBV7-8 to TRBJ2-7; weak D call: TRBD1 (6 bases). The TCR originated in a man between 60 and 70 years old in good health. The sequencing input was blood. This CDR3 is CASSSQQGWISYEQYF. In DNA, the CDR3 is TGTGCCAGCAGCTCGCAACAGGGATGGATATCCTACGAGCAGTACTTC.